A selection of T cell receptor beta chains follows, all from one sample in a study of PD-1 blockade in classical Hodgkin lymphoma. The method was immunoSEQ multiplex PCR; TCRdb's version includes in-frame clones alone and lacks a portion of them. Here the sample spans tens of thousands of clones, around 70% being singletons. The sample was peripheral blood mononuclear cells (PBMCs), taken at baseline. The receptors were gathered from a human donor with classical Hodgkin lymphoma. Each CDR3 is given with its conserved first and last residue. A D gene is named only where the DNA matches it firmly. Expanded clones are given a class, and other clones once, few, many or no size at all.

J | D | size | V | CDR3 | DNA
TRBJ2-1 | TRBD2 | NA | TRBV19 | CASTLAGPSSYNEQFF | TGTGCCAGTACCCTAGCGGGCCCCAGCTCCTACAATGAGCAGTTCTTC
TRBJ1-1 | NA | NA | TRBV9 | CASSVGGSTNTEAFF | TGTGCCAGCAGCGTAGGGGGCTCGACGAACACTGAAGCTTTCTTT
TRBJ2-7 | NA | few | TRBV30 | CAWSVRLSQASYEQYF | TGTGCCTGGAGTGTACGACTATCACAAGCCTCCTACGAGCAGTACTTC
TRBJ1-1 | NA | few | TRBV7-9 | CASSEVTGHTEAFF | TGTGCCAGCAGCGAAGTTACAGGGCACACTGAAGCTTTCTTT
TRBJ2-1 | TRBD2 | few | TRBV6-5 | CASSPLAGVYNEQFF | TGTGCCAGCAGTCCTCTAGCGGGAGTGTACAATGAGCAGTTCTTC
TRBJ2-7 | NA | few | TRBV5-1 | CASSLAASGWSYEQYF | TGCGCCAGCAGCTTGGCGGCCAGCGGGTGGTCCTACGAGCAGTACTTC
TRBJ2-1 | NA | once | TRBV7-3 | CASSPAGLNNAPREQFF | TGTGCCAGCAGCCCCGCGGGACTTAATAACGCCCCTCGCGAGCAGTTCTTC
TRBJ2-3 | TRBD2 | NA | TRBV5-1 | CASSLVGRGRDTQYF | TGCGCCAGCAGCTTGGTTGGGAGGGGACGAGATACGCAGTATTTT
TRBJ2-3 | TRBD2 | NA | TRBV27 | CASSALADLGTDTQYF | TGTGCCAGCAGTGCACTAGCGGACCTTGGCACAGATACGCAGTATTTT
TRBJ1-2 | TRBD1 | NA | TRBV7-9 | CASSPSLGTGRYGYTF | TGTGCCAGCAGCCCGAGTCTTGGGACAGGGCGTTATGGCTACACCTTC
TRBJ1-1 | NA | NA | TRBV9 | CASTLIGGTNTEAFF | TGTGCCAGCACCTTAATTGGGGGGACGAACACTGAAGCTTTCTTT
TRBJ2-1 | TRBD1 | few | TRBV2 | CASTPGQSSYNEQFF | TGTGCCAGCACGCCGGGACAGAGCTCCTACAATGAGCAGTTCTTC
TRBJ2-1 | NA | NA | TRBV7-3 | CASSPRGAYNEQFF | TGTGCCAGCAGCCCGCGGGGAGCCTACAATGAGCAGTTCTTC
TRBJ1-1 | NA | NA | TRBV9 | CASSVGPLNTEAFF | TGTGCCAGCAGCGTCGGTCCTCTGAACACTGAAGCTTTCTTT
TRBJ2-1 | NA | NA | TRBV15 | CATSRAGRVYNEQFF | TGTGCCACCAGCAGAGCCGGCAGGGTCTACAATGAGCAGTTCTTC
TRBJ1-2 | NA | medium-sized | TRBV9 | CASSYQGGYTF | TGTGCCAGCAGCTACCAGGGGGGCTACACCTTC
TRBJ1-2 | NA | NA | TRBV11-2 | CASSPGYTF | TGTGCCAGCAGCCCCGGCTACACCTTC
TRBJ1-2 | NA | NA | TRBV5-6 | CASSRNGDGGYGYTF | TGTGCCAGCAGCCGAAACGGGGACGGAGGCTATGGCTACACCTTC
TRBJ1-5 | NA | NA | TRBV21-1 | CASSKAGQGGQPQHF | TGTGCCAGCAGCAAAGCGGGGCAGGGGGGTCAGCCCCAGCATTTT
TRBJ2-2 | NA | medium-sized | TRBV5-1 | CASSAWDDGSAYNTGELFF | TGCGCCAGCAGCGCTTGGGACGACGGGTCGGCGTACAACACCGGGGAGCTGTTTTTT
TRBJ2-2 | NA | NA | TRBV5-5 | CASSPPGGDTGELFF | TGTGCCAGCAGCCCGCCCGGGGGCGACACCGGGGAGCTGTTTTTT
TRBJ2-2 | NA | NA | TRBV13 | CASSLDGYTGELFF | TGTGCCAGCAGCCTGGACGGTTACACCGGGGAGCTGTTTTTT
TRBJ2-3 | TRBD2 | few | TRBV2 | CASSEVAGGRTDTQYF | TGTGCCAGCAGTGAAGTCGCGGGGGGGCGCACAGATACGCAGTATTTT